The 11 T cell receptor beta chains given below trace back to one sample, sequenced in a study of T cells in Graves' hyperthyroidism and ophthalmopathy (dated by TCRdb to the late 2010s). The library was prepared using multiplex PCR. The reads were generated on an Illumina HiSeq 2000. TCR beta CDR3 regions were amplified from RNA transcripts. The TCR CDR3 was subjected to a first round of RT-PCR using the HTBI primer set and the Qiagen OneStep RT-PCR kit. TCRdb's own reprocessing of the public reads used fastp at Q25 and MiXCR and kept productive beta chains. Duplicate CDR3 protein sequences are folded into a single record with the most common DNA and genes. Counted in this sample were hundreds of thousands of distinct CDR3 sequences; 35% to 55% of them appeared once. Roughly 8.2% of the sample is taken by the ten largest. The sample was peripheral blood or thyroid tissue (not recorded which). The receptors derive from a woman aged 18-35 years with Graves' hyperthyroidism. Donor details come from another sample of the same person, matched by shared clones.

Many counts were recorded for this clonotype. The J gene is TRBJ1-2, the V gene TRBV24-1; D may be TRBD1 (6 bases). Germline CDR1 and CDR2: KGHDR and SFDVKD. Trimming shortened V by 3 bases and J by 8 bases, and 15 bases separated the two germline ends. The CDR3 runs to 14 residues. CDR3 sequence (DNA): TGTGCCACCAGTGATCGCCAGGGGATTCGGGGCTACACCTTC. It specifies CATSDRQGIRGYTF.

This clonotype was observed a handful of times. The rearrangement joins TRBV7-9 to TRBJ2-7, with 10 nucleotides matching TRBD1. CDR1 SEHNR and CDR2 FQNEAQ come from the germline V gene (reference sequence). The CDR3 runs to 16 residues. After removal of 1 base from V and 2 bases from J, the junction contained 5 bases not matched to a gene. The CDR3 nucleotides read TGTGCCAGCAGCTTAGGTACCGGGACAGGGGCCTACGAGCAGTACTTC. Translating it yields CASSLGTGTGAYEQYF.

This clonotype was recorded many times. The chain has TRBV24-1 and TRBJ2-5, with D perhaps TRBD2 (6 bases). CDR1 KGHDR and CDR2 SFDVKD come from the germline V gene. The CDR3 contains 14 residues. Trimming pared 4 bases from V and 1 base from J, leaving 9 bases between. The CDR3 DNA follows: TGTGCCACCAGTGAGGGGACTCCCCAAGAGACCCAGTACTTC. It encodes CATSEGTPQETQYF.

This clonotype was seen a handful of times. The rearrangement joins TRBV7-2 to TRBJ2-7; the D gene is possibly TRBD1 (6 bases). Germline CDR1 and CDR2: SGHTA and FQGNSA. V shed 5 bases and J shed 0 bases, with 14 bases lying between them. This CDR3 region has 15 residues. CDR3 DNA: TGTGCCAGCAGCCCCACGGACAGCTACTCCTACGAGCAGTACTTC. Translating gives CASSPTDSYSYEQYF. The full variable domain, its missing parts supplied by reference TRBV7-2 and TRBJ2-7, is GAGVSQSPSNKVTEKGKDVELRCDPISGHTALYWYRQSLGQGLEFLIYFQGNSAPDKSGLPSDRFSAERTGGSVSTLTIQRTQQEDSAVYLCASSPTDSYSYEQYFGPGTRLTVT.

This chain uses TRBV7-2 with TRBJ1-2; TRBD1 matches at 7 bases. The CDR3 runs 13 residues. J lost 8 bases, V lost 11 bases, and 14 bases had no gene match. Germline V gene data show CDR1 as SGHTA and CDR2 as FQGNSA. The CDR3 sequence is CAWSATGVGGYTF. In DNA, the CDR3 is TGTGCCTGGAGTGCCACAGGGGTGGGGGGCTACACCTTC. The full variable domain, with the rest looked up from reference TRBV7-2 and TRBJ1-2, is GAGVSQSPSNKVTEKGKDVELRCDPISGHTALYWYRQSLGQGLEFLIYFQGNSAPDKSGLPSDRFSAERTGGSVSTLTIQRTQQEDSAVYLCAWSATGVGGYTFGSGTRLTVV.

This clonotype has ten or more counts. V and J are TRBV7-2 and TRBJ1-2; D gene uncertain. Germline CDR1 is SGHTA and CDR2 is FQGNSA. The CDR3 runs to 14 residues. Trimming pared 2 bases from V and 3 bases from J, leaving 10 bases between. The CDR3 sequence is CASSLSGSDYGYTF. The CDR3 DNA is TGTGCCAGCAGCTTATCGGGGAGCGACTATGGCTACACCTTC.

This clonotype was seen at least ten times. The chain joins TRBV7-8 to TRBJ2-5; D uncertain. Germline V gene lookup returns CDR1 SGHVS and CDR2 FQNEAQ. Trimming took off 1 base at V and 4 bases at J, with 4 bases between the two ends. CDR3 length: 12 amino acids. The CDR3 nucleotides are TGTGCCAGCAGCTTAGTACCAGAGACCCAGTACTTC. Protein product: CASSLVPETQYF.

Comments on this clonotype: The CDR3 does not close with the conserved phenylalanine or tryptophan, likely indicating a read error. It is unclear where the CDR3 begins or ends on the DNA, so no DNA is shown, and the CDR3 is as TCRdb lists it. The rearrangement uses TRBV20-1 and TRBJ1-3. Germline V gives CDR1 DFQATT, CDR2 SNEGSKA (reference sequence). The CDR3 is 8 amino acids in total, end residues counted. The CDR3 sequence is CSARDGRA.

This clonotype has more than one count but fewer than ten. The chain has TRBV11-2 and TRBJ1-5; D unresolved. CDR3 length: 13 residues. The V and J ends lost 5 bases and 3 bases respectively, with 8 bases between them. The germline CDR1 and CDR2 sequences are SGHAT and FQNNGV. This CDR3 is CASSQFNNQPQHF. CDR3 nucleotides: TGTGCCAGCAGCCAATTCAACAATCAGCCCCAGCATTTT. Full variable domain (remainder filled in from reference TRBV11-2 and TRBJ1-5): EAGVAQSPRYKIIEKRQSVAFWCNPISGHATLYWYQQILGQGPKLLIQFQNNGVVDDSQLPKDRFSAERLKGVDSTLKIQPAKLEDSAVYLCASSQFNNQPQHFGDGTRLSIL.

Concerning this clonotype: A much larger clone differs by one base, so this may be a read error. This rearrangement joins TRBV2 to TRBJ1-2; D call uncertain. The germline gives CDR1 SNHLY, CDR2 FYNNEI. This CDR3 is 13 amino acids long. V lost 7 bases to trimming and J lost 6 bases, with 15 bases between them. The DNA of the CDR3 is TGTGCCAGCACTCCTGAGGGATGGGATGGCTACACCTTC. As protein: CASTPEGWDGYTF.

As DNA, the CDR3 is TGCAGCGTCGGGGGGCCGACCTACGAGCAGTACTTC. Translated, it gives CSVGGPTYEQYF. The chain carries TRBV29-1 and TRBJ2-7, with TRBD2 as a possible D gene (7 bases). Trimming cost V 6 bases and J 2 bases, with 11 bases left between them. This CDR3 has 12 residues. CDR1 SQVTM and CDR2 ANQGSEA come from the germline V gene.